A single sample gave rise to the 11 T cell receptor beta chains below, sequenced in a study of blood T cells in healthy people across ages (dated by TCRdb to 2014 to 2015). Receptor amplification or capture employed 5' RACE. Sequencing relied on an Illumina HiSeq 2500. A second about 7 to 12 cycle PCR used a sample-barcoded 5' primer and a J-beta primer mix. The raw public reads went through TCRdb reprocessing: fastp at Q25, MiXCR clone calling, in-frame beta chains kept. Each CDR3 protein appears once, grouped with its most common genes and DNA. For this sample there are around 800,000 distinct CDR3 sequences; 20% to 30% appear just once. In total, the top ten clones hold about 3% of the sample. The same data also contributed to another study, on T cells of mothers and their children.

The sequenced sample consisted of blood. The receptors were gathered from a boy between 10 and 17 years old in good health.

The chain is built from TRBV4-2 and TRBJ1-2; D is uncertain. V lost 1 base and J lost 11, with 11 bases in between. This CDR3 region has 12 residues. Germline V lookup: CDR1 LGHNA, CDR2 YNFKEQ. CDR3 in DNA: TGTGCCAGCAGCCAAGTAGGATTCGGGTACACCTTC. Translation: CASSQVGFGYTF.

V is TRBV20-1 and J is TRBJ1-2; 7 bases line up with TRBD1. Trimming took 2 bases from V and 6 from J; bases not matched to a gene: 6. The germline V gene encodes CDR1 DFQATT and CDR2 SNEGSKA (reference sequence). This CDR3 comprises 13 residues. The CDR3 DNA reads as TGCAGTGCTAGACTCGACAGGGTAGATGGCTACACCTTC. Amino acids: CSARLDRVDGYTF.

This clonotype has just a few counts. The chain carries TRBV10-3 and TRBJ1-1, with D uncertain. The CDR3 length is 15 residues. Trimming removed 1 base at V and 1 base at J, with 10 bases between. Germline V gene lookup returns CDR1 ENHRY and CDR2 SYGVKD. The CDR3 DNA reads TGTGCCATCAGTGAGTTTGGGGATGCGAACACTGAAGCTTTCTTT. Residues: CAISEFGDANTEAFF.

This clonotype was seen only a few times. The chain has TRBV9 and TRBJ1-4, with TRBD1 matching 7 bases. The CDR3 runs 15 residues. V dropped 3 bases and J dropped 5; count of bases not matched to a gene: 7. Germline V gene data show CDR1 as SGDLS and CDR2 as YYNGEE. CDR3 amino acids: CASSATTGRNEKLFF. The CDR3 DNA follows: TGTGCCAGCAGCGCTACGACAGGGAGGAATGAAAAACTGTTTTTT.

In its sample, this clonotype was seen a few times. V gene TRBV20-1 combines with J gene TRBJ1-1; possibly TRBD1 for D (5 bases). V lost 5 bases and J lost 4, with 20 bases in between. The CDR3 length is 15 residues. Germline-derived CDR1 and CDR2 are DFQATT and SNEGSKA (reference sequence). This chain's CDR3 is CSAPRGASHPTEAFF. The CDR3 DNA sequence: TGCAGTGCTCCCCGCGGGGCTAGTCATCCCACTGAAGCTTTCTTT.

The rearrangement links TRBV28 to TRBJ1-2, with D perhaps matching TRBD1 (6 bases). The CDR3 has 13 amino acids. Per the germline V gene, CDR1 is MDHEN and CDR2 is SYDVKM. The V end lost 6 bases, the J end lost 7 bases, and 15 bases lay between the germline ends. CDR3 sequence: CASRPNRDLGYTF. CDR3 DNA: TGTGCCAGCAGGCCAAACAGGGATCTTGGCTACACCTTC.

This clonotype was counted only a few times. This chain uses TRBV10-3 with TRBJ1-2; D gene ambiguous. Germline V CDR1 and CDR2: ENHRY, SYGVKD. CDR3 length: 13 amino acids. Trimming removed 4 bases from V and 7 bases from J, with 13 bases in between. For the CDR3, the DNA is TGTGCCATCAGTGGTGGCGGGCCCGGTGGCTACACCTTC. It specifies CAISGGGPGGYTF.

CDR3 loop: CASSDPLEKLFF. CDR3 DNA sequence: TGTGCCAGCAGTGACCCACTTGAAAAACTGTTTTTT. The chain carries TRBV25-1 and TRBJ1-4; D unresolved. Trimming shortened V by 3 bases and J by 7 bases, and 6 bases separated the two germline ends. Germline values: CDR1 MGHDK, CDR2 SYGVNS. This CDR3 is 12 amino acids long.

V usage is TRBV29-1 and J usage is TRBJ2-3; maybe TRBD2 (5 bases). Looked up from germline, CDR1 is SQVTM and CDR2 is ANQGSEA. V was clipped by 3 bases and J by 6 bases, with 7 bases between them. CDR3 length equals 11 residues. The CDR3 region is CSVERVDTQYF. As DNA, the CDR3 is TGCAGCGTTGAGAGGGTTGATACGCAGTATTTT.

This clonotype was found once. An end of the junction does not agree with germline; a read error may underlie this. This sequence joins TRBV4-1 and TRBJ1-1; TRBD1 is a possible D gene (6 bases). The germline V gene has CDR1 MGHRA and CDR2 YSYEKL. CDR3 length equals 16 residues. CDR3 DNA: TGCGCCAGCAGCCAAGAGAATTTGGCAGGGGTTACTGAAGCTCTCTTT. Its protein is CASSQENLAGVTEALF.

This clonotype came up a few times. The chain carries TRBV9 and TRBJ2-5; no clear D. V was trimmed by 0 bases and J by 0 bases, leaving 9 bases between them. This CDR3 has 15 residues. CDR1 and CDR2 (germline): SGDLS, YYNGEE. CDR3 nucleotides: TGTGCCAGCAGCGTAGGAAACAGAGACCAAGAGACCCAGTACTTC. Amino acid sequence: CASSVGNRDQETQYF.